This T cell receptor beta chain derives from a study of blood T cell repertoires in COVID-19. Study-wide context: Acute and convalescent COVID-19 specimens originated in the United States, Italy and Spain. PBMCs, B-cell-depleted T cells, or T cells were the source of the cDNA or gDNA that made up the material.

Authors' processing steps: Nucleated cell counts were estimated from reference gene primer amplification. TCRdb's copy holds only in-frame clones and misses some; the assay was immunoSEQ multiplex PCR. V and J calls and clone size are given by that table; D and trimming were obtained from the DNA. Seen here are 250,000 to 350,000 clones, more than 70% observed once, and the top ten hold 1.5% to 2%. The material sequenced was peripheral blood. The sequence was obtained from a woman aged 45-65 years with acute or convalescent COVID-19.

CDR3: CASSRGSNAEAFF. As DNA, the CDR3 is TGTGCCTCCTCCCGGGGTTCTAACGCTGAAGCTTTCTTT. The chain uses TRBV27 and TRBJ1-1; no reliable D call. V lost 11 bases and J lost 6, with 19 bases in between. The CDR3 runs to 13 residues. The germline gives CDR1 MNHEY, CDR2 SMNVEV (reference sequence).